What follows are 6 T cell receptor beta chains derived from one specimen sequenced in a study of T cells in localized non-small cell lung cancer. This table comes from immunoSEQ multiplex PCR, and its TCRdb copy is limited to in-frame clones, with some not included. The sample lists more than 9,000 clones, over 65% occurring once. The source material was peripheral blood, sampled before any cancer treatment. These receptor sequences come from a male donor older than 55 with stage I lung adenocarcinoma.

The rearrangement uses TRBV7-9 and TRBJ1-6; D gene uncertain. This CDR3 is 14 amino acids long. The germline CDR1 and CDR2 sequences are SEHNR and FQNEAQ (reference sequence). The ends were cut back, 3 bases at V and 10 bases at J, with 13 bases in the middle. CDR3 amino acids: CASSLVGPTSPLHF. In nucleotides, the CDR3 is TGTGCCAGCAGCTTGGTTGGCCCCACCTCACCCCTCCACTTT.

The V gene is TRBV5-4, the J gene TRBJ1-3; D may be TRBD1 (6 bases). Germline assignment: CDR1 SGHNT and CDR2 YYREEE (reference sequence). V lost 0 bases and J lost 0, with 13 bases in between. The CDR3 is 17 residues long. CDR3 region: CASSLGAGVYSGNTIYF. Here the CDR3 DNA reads TGTGCCAGCAGCTTGGGGGCAGGGGTCTACTCTGGAAACACCATATATTTT.

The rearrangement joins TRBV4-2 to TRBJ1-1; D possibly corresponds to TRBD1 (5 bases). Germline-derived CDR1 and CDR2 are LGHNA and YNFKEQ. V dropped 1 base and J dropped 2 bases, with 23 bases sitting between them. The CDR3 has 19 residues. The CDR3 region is CASSQVPRTDGGVNTEAFF. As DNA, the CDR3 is TGTGCCAGCAGCCAAGTACCGCGTACTGACGGGGGGGTAAACACTGAAGCTTTCTTT.

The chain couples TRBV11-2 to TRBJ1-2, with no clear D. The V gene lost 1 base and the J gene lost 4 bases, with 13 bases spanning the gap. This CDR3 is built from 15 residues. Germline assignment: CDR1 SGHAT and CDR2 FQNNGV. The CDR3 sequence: CASSLGFLPIYGYTF. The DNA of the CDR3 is TGTGCCAGCAGCTTAGGGTTTTTACCGATCTATGGCTACACCTTC.

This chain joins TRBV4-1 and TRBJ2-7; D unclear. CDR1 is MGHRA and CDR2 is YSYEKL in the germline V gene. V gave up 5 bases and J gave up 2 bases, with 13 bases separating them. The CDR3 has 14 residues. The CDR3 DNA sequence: TGCGCCAGCAGCGGAACCGGGCCTCCCTACGAGCAGTACTTC. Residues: CASSGTGPPYEQYF.

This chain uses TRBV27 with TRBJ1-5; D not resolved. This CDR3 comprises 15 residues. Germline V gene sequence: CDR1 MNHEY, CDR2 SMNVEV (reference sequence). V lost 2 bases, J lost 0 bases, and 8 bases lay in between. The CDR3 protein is CASSLEGPSNQPQHF. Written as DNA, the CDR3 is TGTGCCAGCAGTTTAGAAGGTCCTAGCAATCAGCCCCAGCATTTT.